Listed below are T cell receptor beta chains from one sample, sequenced in a study of blood T cell repertoires in COVID-19. Produced via immunoSEQ multiplex PCR; TCRdb's table is partial and in-frame only. The table records hundreds of thousands of clones, around four fifths of them present only once. Specimen: peripheral blood. The origin of the receptors is a woman aged 70-85 years with active or convalescent COVID-19. The CDR3 runs from the conserved cysteine through the conserved F or W. The D gene is left open where the match is weak. Size is omitted from some rows. Given values are once, few, many or a class for expanded clones.

abundance,v_gene,j_gene,d_gene,CDR3nt,CDR3aa
NA,TRBV10-3,TRBJ2-2,NA,TGTGCCATCAGTGAGTCTAGAGGGGGACCTAGAGGGGAGCTGTTTTTT,CAISESRGGPRGELFF
NA,TRBV18,TRBJ2-3,NA,TGTGCCAGCTCACCAATGAGGTCCATCTACACAGATACGCAGTATTTT,CASSPMRSIYTDTQYF
NA,TRBV2,TRBJ1-1,NA,TGTGCCAGCAGTGCTATTCAGGACACTGAAGCTTTCTTT,CASSAIQDTEAFF
NA,TRBV12-3/TRBV12-4,TRBJ1-2,NA,TGTGCCAGCAGCCAACAAAGAGGTGGCTACACCTTC,CASSQQRGGYTF
NA,TRBV4-1,TRBJ1-4,NA,TGCGCCAGCAGCCAAGATCGACAGCCAACTAATGAAAAACTGTTTTTT,CASSQDRQPTNEKLFF
NA,TRBV5-1,TRBJ1-2,TRBD1,TGCGCCAGCAGCTTAGCAGGGGGCAACTATGGCTACACCTTC,CASSLAGGNYGYTF
NA,TRBV2,TRBJ2-1,TRBD2,TGTGCCAGCAGCCCGGGACTAGCGGGAGGTAATGAGCAGTTCTTC,CASSPGLAGGNEQFF
NA,TRBV7-3,TRBJ2-5,TRBD1,TGTGCCAGCAGCCTAGGACAGGGGCGCCTTGGGGAGACCCAGTACTTC,CASSLGQGRLGETQYF
NA,TRBV2,TRBJ1-1,NA,TGTGCCAGCAGTGAAGCCCTGACAGGCTTGAACACTGAAGCTTTCTTT,CASSEALTGLNTEAFF
few,TRBV5-4,TRBJ1-2,TRBD1,TGTGCCAGCAGTCCGGGACAGGCCCCACCTATCTATGGCTACACCTTC,CASSPGQAPPIYGYTF
NA,TRBV11-2,TRBJ2-5,TRBD2,TGTGCCAGCAGTTACCTGACTAGCGGGGCTCCCCAAGATGAGACCCAGTACTTC,CASSYLTSGAPQDETQYF
NA,TRBV4-2,TRBJ1-2,TRBD1,TGTGCCAGCAGCCAACCGGGCGGGACAGGGCCCTATGGCTACACCTTC,CASSQPGGTGPYGYTF
NA,TRBV3-1/TRBV3-2,TRBJ1-2,NA,TGTGCCAGCAGCCTCGGACAGTATGGCTACACCTTC,CASSLGQYGYTF
NA,TRBV23-1,TRBJ2-5,NA,TGCGCCAGCAGTTACTTCCGGGACTTGGGGGAGACCCAGTACTTC,CASSYFRDLGETQYF
NA,TRBV27,TRBJ1-1,NA,TGTGCCAGCAGTCGCTATGACGGGGTGGCCGGCAGGAACACTGAAGCTTTCTTT,CASSRYDGVAGRNTEAFF
NA,TRBV18,TRBJ2-2,NA,TGTGCCACCCTACAGGGAAACACCGGGGAGCTGTTTTTT,CATLQGNTGELFF
NA,TRBV29-1,TRBJ1-1,TRBD1,TGCAGCGTTGAACCGCAGGGGGAGAACACTGAAGCTTTCTTT,CSVEPQGENTEAFF
few,TRBV7-2,TRBJ1-6,NA,TGTGCCAGCAGCTTGACCAGCGGAGGGGATTCACCCCTCCACTTT,CASSLTSGGDSPLHF
NA,TRBV6-2/TRBV6-3,TRBJ2-7,NA,TGTGCCAGCAGTTACTTGGGACAACCCTCACAGGAGCAGTACTTC,CASSYLGQPSQEQYF
NA,TRBV7-9,TRBJ1-4,TRBD1,TGTGCCAGCAGCCTTGGGATGGACAGGGTGAATGAAAAACTGTTTTTT,CASSLGMDRVNEKLFF
NA,TRBV29-1,TRBJ2-2,NA,TGCAGCGTTGACAGGAACACCGGGGAGCTGTTTTTT,CSVDRNTGELFF
NA,TRBV29-1,TRBJ1-1,NA,TGCAGCGTTTCGCGGGAACGGGAGTTCTTT,CSVSREREFF
once,TRBV5-1,TRBJ1-1,NA,TGCGCCAGCAGACCAGGACAGCCGGCGAGGACTGAAGCTTTCTTT,CASRPGQPARTEAFF
NA,TRBV5-1,TRBJ1-4,NA,TGCGCCAGCAGTTTTCAGGCAGGGACTAATGAAAAACTGTTTTTT,CASSFQAGTNEKLFF
NA,TRBV7-9,TRBJ2-1,NA,TGTGCCAGCAGGAGTGGCTCCTACAATGAGCAGTTCTTC,CASRSGSYNEQFF
NA,TRBV5-1,TRBJ1-3,NA,TGCGCCAGCTACTTGAACCCTGGAAACACCATATATTTT,CASYLNPGNTIYF
NA,TRBV5-1,TRBJ2-1,NA,TGCGCCAGCAGCTTGGCCCCCGGAGCGGGCGCCTCCTACAATGAGCAGTTCTTC,CASSLAPGAGASYNEQFF
NA,TRBV19,TRBJ2-1,NA,TGTGCCAGTAGCCCTCGCCCGCGCGGGGGCCTCTACAATGAGCAGTTCTTC,CASSPRPRGGLYNEQFF
NA,TRBV12-3/TRBV12-4,TRBJ2-2,NA,TGTGCCAGCAGTATATCTCTCGGGGAGCTGTTTTTT,CASSISLGELFF
NA,TRBV5-8,TRBJ1-4,NA,TGTGCCAGCAGCTCACGAGGAGTAACCTATGAAAAACTGTTTTTT,CASSSRGVTYEKLFF
NA,TRBV10-3,TRBJ1-5,NA,TGTGCCATCAGTGAAAGCTCGACGGGGATCGGGAGCAATCAGCCCCAGCATTTT,CAISESSTGIGSNQPQHF
NA,TRBV30,TRBJ2-7,NA,TGTGCCTGGGGATATCGCTCCTACGAGCAGTACTTC,CAWGYRSYEQYF
few,TRBV5-6,TRBJ1-4,TRBD1,TGTGCCAGCAGCGCCTCCGGGACAGGAGGTGAAAAACTGTTTTTT,CASSASGTGGEKLFF